The 2 T cell receptor beta chains below come from one sample, sequenced in a study of cytomegalovirus exposure and HLA in healthy donors. In the PCR, 60 Vbeta and 13 Jbeta primers were used. This table comes from immunoSEQ multiplex PCR, and its TCRdb copy is limited to in-frame clones, with some not included. The table lists roughly 70,000 clones. The sample taken for sequencing was PBMCs. These receptors were taken from a man in his forties in good health and CMV-seronegative.

The chain links TRBV7-2 to TRBJ1-2; 8 bases agree with TRBD1. V gave up 2 bases and J gave up 8 bases; unmatched junction bases: 7. The CDR3 length is 14 residues. Germline V lookup: CDR1 SGHTA, CDR2 FQGNSA. CDR3 in DNA: TGTGCCAGCAGCTTATCGAGACAGGGGAAGGGCTACACCTTC. It encodes CASSLSRQGKGYTF.

This rearrangement joins TRBV18 to TRBJ2-3; D is unresolved. The germline CDR1 and CDR2 sequences are KGHSH and LQKENI. Trimming cost V 3 bases and J 6 bases, with 10 bases left between them. The CDR3 has 13 residues. The chain's CDR3 is CASSPPVRDTQYF. CDR3 in DNA: TGTGCCAGCTCACCCCCGGTCCGGGATACGCAGTATTTT.